This passage covers 20 T cell receptor beta chains from one sample sequenced in a study of spatial heterogeneity in lung cancer. From the 5' RACE reads, TCRdb called clonotypes with MiXCR, one entry per CDR3 protein. The sample has more than 75,000 distinct CDR3 sequences; approximately 19% are singletons. Described time point: blood at routine non-recurrence follow-up after resection. Source: PBMCs, taken at follow-up. All receptors come from a male donor with early-stage non-small cell lung cancer.

At least ten counts were recorded for this clonotype. This rearrangement joins TRBV15 to TRBJ2-1; D possibly corresponds to TRBD2 (5 bases). CDR3 size: 17 residues. The V end lost 1 base, the J end lost 2 bases, and 15 bases lay between the germline ends. Germline V gene data show CDR1 as LNHNV and CDR2 as YYDKDF (reference sequence). This CDR3 is CATSRGDPGRAYNEQFF. CDR3 nucleotide sequence: TGTGCCACCAGCAGAGGAGATCCGGGAAGGGCCTACAATGAGCAGTTCTTC.

This clonotype was recorded a few times. The chain joins TRBV2 to TRBJ2-2, with D possibly being TRBD1 or TRBD2 (5 bases each). The CDR3 totals 14 residues. Germline values: CDR1 SNHLY, CDR2 FYNNEI. Trimming stripped 9 bases from V and 1 base from J, with 12 bases between. The CDR3 region is CASKGSRNTGELFF. DNA for the CDR3: TGTGCCAGTAAGGGGAGTAGGAACACCGGGGAGCTGTTTTTT. Complete variable domain (other parts from reference TRBV2 and TRBJ2-2): EPEVTQTPSHQVTQMGQEVILRCVPISNHLYFYWYRQILGQKVEFLVSFYNNEISEKSEIFDDQFSVERPDGSNFTLKIRSTKLEDSAMYFCASKGSRNTGELFFGEGSRLTVL.

This clonotype appeared many times. The DNA for the CDR3 is TGTGCCTGGAGTACAGATACAGAGCTGAACACTGAAGCTTTCTTT. Its translation: CAWSTDTELNTEAFF. The chain is built from TRBV30 and TRBJ1-1; D remains unclear. The CDR3 contains 15 residues. The V end was cut by 2 bases, the J end by 0 bases, with 13 bases between. Germline-derived CDR1 and CDR2 are GTSNPN and SVGIG (reference sequence).

This clonotype was found a few times. CDR3: CATSRDREGFNEQFF. In DNA, the CDR3 is TGTGCCACCAGCAGAGACCGGGAGGGCTTTAATGAGCAGTTCTTC. The chain uses TRBV15 and TRBJ2-1, with 8 bases aligning to TRBD2. From germline, CDR1 is LNHNV and CDR2 YYDKDF (reference sequence). J gave up 7 bases and V 0 bases, and 5 bases lay outside the gene matches. The CDR3 has 15 amino acids.

V usage is TRBV7-9 and J usage is TRBJ2-3; D is tentatively TRBD1 or TRBD2 (5 bases each). CDR1 and CDR2 (germline): SEHNR, FQNEAQ (reference sequence). This CDR3 spans 13 amino acids. As DNA, the CDR3 is TGTGCGCACAGCGGAGAGGGGACAGATACGCAGTATTTT. It yields the protein CAHSGEGTDTQYF.

V usage is TRBV5-5 and J usage is TRBJ2-3, with no clear D. This CDR3 spans 14 amino acids. Trimming pared 4 bases from V and 2 bases from J, leaving 11 bases between. Germline V gene sequence: CDR1 SGHKS, CDR2 YYEKEE (reference sequence). The CDR3 nucleotides read TGTGCCAGCAGCCGACGACTGAACACAGATACGCAGTATTTT. Translating it yields CASSRRLNTDTQYF.

This clonotype was detected many times. CDR3 protein: CASSPTPIGTNEKLFF. In nucleotides, the CDR3 is TGTGCCAGCAGCCCAACCCCAATCGGGACTAATGAAAAACTGTTTTTT. The chain carries TRBV5-6 and TRBJ1-4; D is unclear. Trimming cost V 4 bases and J 2 bases, with 15 bases left between them. Germline values: CDR1 SGHDT, CDR2 YYEEEE. CDR3 size: 16 residues.

The rearrangement joins TRBV6-6 to TRBJ2-5, with 8 nucleotides matching TRBD2. Trimming removed 8 bases from V and 1 base from J; junction bases left unmatched: 9. This CDR3 has 15 residues. Looked up from germline, CDR1 is MNHNY and CDR2 is SVGAGI (reference sequence). The CDR3 loop reads CASRGTRGVQETQYF. In DNA, the CDR3 is TGTGCCAGCCGTGGTACGCGGGGGGTCCAAGAGACCCAGTACTTC.

V usage is TRBV2 and J usage is TRBJ2-1; possible D gene TRBD1, 5 bases. The V end lost 5 bases, the J end lost 6 bases, and 11 bases lay between the germline ends. Germline V gene data show CDR1 as SNHLY and CDR2 as FYNNEI. This CDR3 is built from 13 residues. CDR3: CASSRDRFNEQFF. For the CDR3, the DNA is TGTGCCAGCAGTCGTGACAGATTCAATGAGCAGTTCTTC.

This clonotype was seen ten or more times. This chain links TRBV27 with TRBJ2-2; unclear D gene. CDR1 is MNHEY and CDR2 is SMNVEV in the germline V gene (reference sequence). The CDR3 is 13 residues long. Trimming removed 6 bases from V and 2 bases from J, with 7 bases in between. This CDR3 reads CASRTDNTGELFF. The CDR3 nucleotides are TGTGCCAGCAGGACGGACAACACCGGGGAGCTGTTTTTT.

V and J are TRBV7-8 and TRBJ1-2; D gene uncertain. The V end was cut by 1 base, the J end by 7 bases, with 10 bases between. CDR3 length equals 13 residues. Germline V gene data show CDR1 as SGHVS and CDR2 as FQNEAQ. The CDR3 bases are TGTGCCAGCAGCTTAGTGGAGGGAACTGGCTACACCTTC. Its protein is CASSLVEGTGYTF.

This clonotype was seen at least ten times. The chain couples TRBV19 to TRBJ2-4; D gene uncertain. V was trimmed by 5 bases and J by 0 bases, leaving 8 bases between them. The CDR3 extends over 14 amino acids. In germline, CDR1 is LNHDA, CDR2 SQIVND (reference sequence). CDR3 sequence reads: CASSSRLAKNIQYF. DNA for the CDR3: TGTGCCAGTAGTTCTCGATTAGCCAAAAACATTCAGTACTTC.

V is TRBV5-1 and J is TRBJ1-5, with TRBD1 as a possible D gene (6 bases). From germline, CDR1 is SGHRS and CDR2 YFSETQ. This CDR3 contains 15 residues. V was pared by 0 bases and J by 6 bases, with 13 bases between. CDR3 in amino acids: CASSLDGTLSQPQHF. Here the CDR3 DNA reads TGCGCCAGCAGCTTGGACGGGACACTGAGTCAGCCCCAGCATTTT.

The table lists this clonotype with a few counts. The V call is TRBV15, the J call TRBJ2-7, with TRBD1 matching 10 bases. There are 15 residues in the CDR3. Losses at the gene ends were 1 base for V and 3 bases for J; bases not matched to a gene: 3. Germline V gene data show CDR1 as LNHNV and CDR2 as YYDKDF (reference sequence). For the CDR3, the DNA is TGTGCCACCAGCAGAGTCGGGACAGGGGTCTACGAGCAGTACTTC. This translates into CATSRVGTGVYEQYF.

This chain joins TRBV7-8 and TRBJ2-3, with D hard to call. CDR1 and CDR2 (germline): SGHVS, FQNEAQ. The V end lost 4 bases, the J end lost 4 bases, and 9 bases lay between the germline ends. This CDR3 is built from 13 residues. The CDR3 DNA reads TGTGCCAGCAGCTCCCAACTCGCAGATACGCAGTATTTT. Translated: CASSSQLADTQYF.

The chain joins TRBV7-2 to TRBJ2-4; unclear D gene. Trimming took off 5 bases at V and 0 bases at J, with 8 bases between the two ends. Germline V CDR1 and CDR2: SGHTA, FQGNSA. CDR3 length equals 14 residues. CDR3 sequence: CASSPHVAKNIQYF. The CDR3 DNA reads TGTGCCAGCAGCCCCCACGTAGCCAAAAACATTCAGTACTTC.

This clonotype was detected only a few times. The chain employs TRBV10-1 and TRBJ2-7; D is undetermined. CDR3 length: 12 residues. Germline V CDR1 and CDR2: WNHNN, SYGVQD (reference sequence). V shed 9 bases and J shed 3 bases, with 12 bases lying between them. DNA of the CDR3: TGCGCCAGATTACAGAATAACTACGAGCAGTACGTC. As protein: CARLQNNYEQYV.

This clonotype was seen repeatedly, ten times or more. V and J are TRBV20-1 and TRBJ1-5; no reliable D call. Germline V gene data show CDR1 as DFQATT and CDR2 as SNEGSKA (reference sequence). Trimming shortened V by 6 bases and J by 0 bases, and 15 bases separated the two germline ends. The CDR3 length is 15 residues. This CDR3 reads CSATTGSYSNQPQHF. As DNA, the CDR3 is TGCAGTGCCACGACCGGGTCCTATAGCAATCAGCCCCAGCATTTT.

This clonotype was observed a few times. J is TRBJ2-2 and V is TRBV11-2; either TRBD1 or TRBD2 may supply D (6 bases each). This CDR3 region has 13 residues. The germline V gene encodes CDR1 SGHAT and CDR2 FQNNGV. V dropped 9 bases and J dropped 6 bases, with 14 bases sitting between them. CDR3 protein: CASRPGAAGELFF. The CDR3 DNA is TGTGCCAGTAGGCCGGGGGCGGCCGGGGAGCTGTTTTTT.

This clonotype was counted a few times. The CDR3 nucleotides read TGTGCCAGCAGTGGACAGGGGGCACCCCTCCACTTT. It is translated as CASSGQGAPLHF. The J gene is TRBJ1-6, the V gene TRBV6-1; 9 bases are a match to TRBD1. Trimming cost V 4 bases and J 11 bases; bases outside gene matches: 0. Looked up from germline, CDR1 is MNHNS and CDR2 is SASEGT. The CDR3 consists of 12 residues.